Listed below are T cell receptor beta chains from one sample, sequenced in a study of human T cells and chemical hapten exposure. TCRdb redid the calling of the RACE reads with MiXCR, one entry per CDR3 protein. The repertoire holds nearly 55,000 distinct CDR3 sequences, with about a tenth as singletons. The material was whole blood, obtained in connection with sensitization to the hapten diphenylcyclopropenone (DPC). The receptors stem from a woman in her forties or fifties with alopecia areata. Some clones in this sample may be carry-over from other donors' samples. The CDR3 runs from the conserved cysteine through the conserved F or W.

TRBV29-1,CSHRRTQTDTQYF
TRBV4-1,CASSRTGWQFF
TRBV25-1,CASSGTGTGEGKLFF
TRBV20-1,CSAQPSTRSSGTTDTQYF
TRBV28,CASRNAGRSNEKLFF
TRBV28,CASSPGDRVRYEQYF
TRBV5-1,CASSPSLAGANEQFF
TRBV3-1,CASSQVGTGPSYGTDTQYF
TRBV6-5,CASSAIGNTIYF
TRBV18,CASSPTGTSGRTNYEQYF
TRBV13,CASSPGQSSYNEQFF
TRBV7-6,CASSLDREKLFF
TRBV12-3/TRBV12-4,CASSLGSGAYNEQFF
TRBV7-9,CASSEGDRAYGYTF
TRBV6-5,CASSQPGTGYYEQYF
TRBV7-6,CASSPWTGRNEQFF
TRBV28,CASSTGLAGGTDTQYF
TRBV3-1,CASSQGQGTYNSPLHF
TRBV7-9,CASSFPEGPTEAFF
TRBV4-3,CASSQDSHDTEAFF
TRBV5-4,CASSFTPRGSADTQYF
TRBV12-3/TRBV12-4,CASSGNYGYTF
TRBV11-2,CASRIPGLLYEQYF
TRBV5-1,CASSQDRVANEQFF
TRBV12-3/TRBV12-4,CASSFGGASTDTQYF
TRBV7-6,CASSPDYSNQPQHF
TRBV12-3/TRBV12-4,CASSLGRKEEKLFF
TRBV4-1,CASSQDHFSGANVLTF
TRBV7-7,CASTARVGSQETQYF
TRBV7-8,CASSLEYRNQPQHF
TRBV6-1,CASLRQGNSPLHF
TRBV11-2,CASSFRTGYNEQFF
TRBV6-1,CASRQTLAGNTDTQYF
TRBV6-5,CASSGTGFLQPQHF
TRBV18,CASSPGQGDTDTQYF
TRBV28,CASSLYPQGMSETQYF
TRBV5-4,CASSSSGTQLYNEQFF
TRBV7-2,CASSLVHRGNSPLHF
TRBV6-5,CASSYSPVNSPLHF
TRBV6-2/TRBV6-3,CASSQSPAITYYNEQFF
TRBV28,CASSPTTGGDQPQHF
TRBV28,CASSLSQRNSPLHF
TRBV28,CASYRGLAYEQYF
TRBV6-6,CASTITGTAQETQYF
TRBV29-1,CSVGGLAGAYEQFF
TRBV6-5,CASSTGTGRSYNSPLHF
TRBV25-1,CASSENMREQYF